This TCR beta chain is from a study of glioma-infiltrating T cells. Amplification of TCR alpha and beta CDR3 regions from RNA used iRepertoire nested multiplex PCR. TCRdb reprocessed the multiplex PCR reads via MiXCR and lists one record per CDR3 protein. The repertoire has approximately 12,000 distinct CDR3 sequences, about 25% of them found once; the top ten carry 40% to 55%. The CDR3 is 13 residues long. V was trimmed by 0 bases and J by 3 bases, leaving 8 bases between them. CDR1 and CDR2 from the germline V gene are GTSNPN and SVGIG (reference sequence). The sequencing input was glioma tissue, nonneoplastic brain tissue, or PBMCs (not recorded which). The receptor comes from a human donor with low-grade glioma or glioblastoma, undergoing nonglioma brain surgery, or in good health (not recorded which). The chain links TRBV30 to TRBJ1-2; D gene uncertain. The DNA for the CDR3 is TGTGCCTGGAGTGTAAGCGGATACTATGGCTACACCTTC. Its translation: CAWSVSGYYGYTF.